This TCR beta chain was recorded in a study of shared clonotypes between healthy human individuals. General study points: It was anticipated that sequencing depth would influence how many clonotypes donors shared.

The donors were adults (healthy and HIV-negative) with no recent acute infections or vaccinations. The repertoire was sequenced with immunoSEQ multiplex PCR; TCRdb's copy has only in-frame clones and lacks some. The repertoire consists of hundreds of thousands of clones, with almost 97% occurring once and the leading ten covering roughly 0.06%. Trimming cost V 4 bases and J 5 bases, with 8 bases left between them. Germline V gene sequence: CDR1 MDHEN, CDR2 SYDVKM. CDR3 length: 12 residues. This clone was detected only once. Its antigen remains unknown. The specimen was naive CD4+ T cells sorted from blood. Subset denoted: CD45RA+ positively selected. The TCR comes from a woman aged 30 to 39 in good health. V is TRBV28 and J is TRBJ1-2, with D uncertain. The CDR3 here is CASSWSPYGYTF. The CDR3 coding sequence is TGTGCCAGCAGTTGGTCCCCTTATGGCTACACCTTC.